A selection of T cell receptor beta chains follows, all from one sample in a study of T-cell reconstitution after alpha-beta-depleted transplantation in children. TCRdb redid the calling of the PCR reads with MiXCR, one entry per CDR3 protein. The sample contains fewer than 1 million distinct CDR3 sequences, 15% to 20% of which appear only once. The sample consisted of PBMCs, mostly from graft donor cells, taken 360 days after TCRalphabeta/CD19-depleted stem cell transplant. The receptors derive from a male patient aged 10-17 years who had a stem cell transplant for acute lymphoblastic leukemia, so the T cells may come from the graft donor. Each CDR3 is given with its conserved first and last residue. A D gene is named only where the DNA matches it firmly. A row's size may be missing; if present it is once, few, many or a size class.

D gene: TRBD1
J gene: TRBJ2-3
V gene: TRBV11-2
clone size: few
CDR3 DNA: TGTGCCAGCAGCTTTTCCCCCACGGGACAGGGCACAGATACGCAGTATTTT
CDR3 protein: CASSFSPTGQGTDTQYF

D gene: NA
J gene: TRBJ2-1
V gene: TRBV11-2
clone size: NA
CDR3 DNA: TGTGCCAGCAGCTTAAGTAGGCTCCCTAAGCCCAATGAGCAGTTCTTC
CDR3 protein: CASSLSRLPKPNEQFF

D gene: TRBD2
J gene: TRBJ2-1
V gene: TRBV4-2
clone size: many
CDR3 DNA: TGTGCCAGCAGCCCAGCTCGAGGGGAGGGGTCCTACAATGAGCAGTTCTTC
CDR3 protein: CASSPARGEGSYNEQFF

D gene: NA
J gene: TRBJ2-5
V gene: TRBV5-1
clone size: NA
CDR3 DNA: TGCGCCAGCAGCCACGGACGTATCCAAGAGACCCAGTACTTC
CDR3 protein: CASSHGRIQETQYF

D gene: NA
J gene: TRBJ2-5
V gene: TRBV29-1
clone size: few
CDR3 DNA: TGCAGCGTTGTATGGGGGCAAGAGACCCAGTACTTC
CDR3 protein: CSVVWGQETQYF

D gene: TRBD1
J gene: TRBJ2-7
V gene: TRBV7-9
clone size: many
CDR3 DNA: TGCGCCAGCAGCTTGGGGACAGGGGTCTACGAGCAGTACTTC
CDR3 protein: CASSLGTGVYEQYF

D gene: NA
J gene: TRBJ2-7
V gene: TRBV15
clone size: few
CDR3 DNA: TGTGCCACCAGCCCCAACTTGGGGCAGGTTTCCTACGAGCAGTACTTC
CDR3 protein: CATSPNLGQVSYEQYF

D gene: TRBD2
J gene: TRBJ2-1
V gene: TRBV7-8
clone size: few
CDR3 DNA: TGTGCCAGCAGCCAACGTTGGACTAGCGGCAATGAGCAGTTCTTC
CDR3 protein: CASSQRWTSGNEQFF

D gene: NA
J gene: TRBJ2-2
V gene: TRBV5-1
clone size: few
CDR3 DNA: TGCGCCAGCAGCTTGCATCCCGGGGAGCTGTTTTTT
CDR3 protein: CASSLHPGELFF

D gene: TRBD2
J gene: TRBJ2-7
V gene: TRBV20-1
clone size: NA
CDR3 DNA: TGCAGTGCTATCAGCGGGAGCTACGAGCAGTACTTC
CDR3 protein: CSAISGSYEQYF

D gene: TRBD2
J gene: TRBJ2-1
V gene: TRBV11-1
clone size: few
CDR3 DNA: TGTGCCAGCAGCTTCCAACCGGGACTAGCGGGAGTCAATGAGCAGTTCTTC
CDR3 protein: CASSFQPGLAGVNEQFF

D gene: NA
J gene: TRBJ2-1
V gene: TRBV7-9
clone size: NA
CDR3 DNA: TGTGCCAGCACGGATCGGGGGATGACCAACAATGAGCAGTTCTTC
CDR3 protein: CASTDRGMTNNEQFF

D gene: TRBD2
J gene: TRBJ2-2
V gene: TRBV9
clone size: few
CDR3 DNA: TGTGCCAGCAGCGTTCCAGCGGGAGGGGACGGGGAGCTGTTTTTT
CDR3 protein: CASSVPAGGDGELFF

D gene: TRBD2
J gene: TRBJ2-2
V gene: TRBV6-2/TRBV6-3
clone size: NA
CDR3 DNA: TGTGCCAGCAGTTACAGTAGCGGGCTGACCGGGGAGCTGTTTTTT
CDR3 protein: CASSYSSGLTGELFF

D gene: TRBD2
J gene: TRBJ2-5
V gene: TRBV20-1
clone size: NA
CDR3 DNA: TGCAGTGCTAGAGTAGACGGGGGGGAGACCCAGTACTTC
CDR3 protein: CSARVDGGETQYF

D gene: TRBD2
J gene: TRBJ2-3
V gene: TRBV7-8
clone size: few
CDR3 DNA: TGTGCCAGCAGCTCTTGGGACTACTTCACAGATACGCAGTATTTT
CDR3 protein: CASSSWDYFTDTQYF

D gene: NA
J gene: TRBJ2-1
V gene: TRBV7-9
clone size: few
CDR3 DNA: TGTGCCAGCAGCGTTCCGACTATTGAGCAGTTCTTC
CDR3 protein: CASSVPTIEQFF

D gene: NA
J gene: TRBJ2-5
V gene: TRBV7-9
clone size: NA
CDR3 DNA: TGTGCCAGCAGCTTGGGATTAGCGGACCAAGAGACCCAGTACTTC
CDR3 protein: CASSLGLADQETQYF

D gene: TRBD2
J gene: TRBJ2-7
V gene: TRBV29-1
clone size: many
CDR3 DNA: TGCAGCGTTGAAGGCCTAGCGGGGACCTACGAGCAGTACTTC
CDR3 protein: CSVEGLAGTYEQYF

D gene: NA
J gene: TRBJ1-2
V gene: TRBV12-2
clone size: once
CDR3 DNA: TGTGCAAGTCGCTTTCTGCGGACAGGGAACTATGGCTACACCTTC
CDR3 protein: CASRFLRTGNYGYTF

D gene: NA
J gene: TRBJ1-4
V gene: TRBV7-6
clone size: NA
CDR3 DNA: TGTGCCAGCAGCCGTGGTAGGGCGGGGGGCAGTGAAAAACTGTTTTTT
CDR3 protein: CASSRGRAGGSEKLFF